This T cell receptor beta chain came from a study of chemoradiotherapy in HPV16-positive cancers. Study-level background: Candidate HPV-specific clones and shared TCR motifs came from two HPV16-positive patients.

The CDR3 spans 15 residues. Germline V gene lookup returns CDR1 SEHNR and CDR2 FQNEAQ (reference sequence). V dropped 5 bases and J dropped 2; count of bases not matched to a gene: 7. Profiled with immunoSEQ multiplex PCR; TCRdb holds only in-frame clones, not every one. The table has 13,000 or so clones, just under 70% seen once. The TCR sequence derives from a human donor with HPV-associated anogenital cancer. Sample collection was performed from a patient who underwent chemoradiotherapy. V and J are TRBV7-9 and TRBJ2-3; 7 nucleotides line up with TRBD1. CDR3 sequence (DNA): TGTGCCAGCAGCCCACAGGGGTTTCCCACAGATACGCAGTATTTT. As protein: CASSPQGFPTDTQYF.